The 6 T cell receptor beta chains below all came from one sample that was sequenced in a study of blood T cell repertoires in COVID-19. The assay was immunoSEQ multiplex PCR, and TCRdb's table has in-frame clones only and misses some. The repertoire holds about 92,000 clones, with 75% to 90% as singletons. Sequenced input: peripheral blood. These TCRs come from a woman aged 70-85 years with acute or convalescent COVID-19.

This rearrangement joins TRBV5-6 to TRBJ2-7; 8 bases fit TRBD1. Per germline, CDR1 SGHDT and CDR2 YYEEEE. This CDR3 comprises 15 residues. The V gene end was trimmed by 4 bases and the J gene end by 3 bases; junction bases not matched to a gene: 9. The CDR3 region is CASSETGENDYEQYF. DNA of the CDR3: TGTGCCAGCAGCGAGACAGGGGAAAATGACTACGAGCAGTACTTC.

This rearrangement joins TRBV11-2 to TRBJ1-2; possible D gene TRBD1, 6 bases. This CDR3 contains 15 residues. The V end lost 4 bases, the J end lost 5 bases, and 17 bases lay between the germline ends. From germline, CDR1 is SGHAT and CDR2 FQNNGV. This CDR3 reads CASSSLGGRRYGYTF. The CDR3, as DNA: TGTGCCAGCAGCTCGCTTGGGGGCCGTAGATATGGCTACACCTTC. Complete variable domain (other parts from reference TRBV11-2 and TRBJ1-2): EAGVAQSPRYKIIEKRQSVAFWCNPISGHATLYWYQQILGQGPKLLIQFQNNGVVDDSQLPKDRFSAERLKGVDSTLKIQPAKLEDSAVYLCASSSLGGRRYGYTFGSGTRLTVV.

The V call is TRBV7-8, the J call TRBJ1-6; 7 bases are shared with TRBD1. CDR1 is SGHVS and CDR2 is FQNEAQ in the germline V gene. This CDR3 region has 14 residues. Trimming removed 5 bases from V and 6 bases from J; junction bases left unmatched: 4. The CDR3 nucleotides are TGTGCCAGCAGCAACCAGGGGGTTAATTCACCCCTCCACTTT. It is translated as CASSNQGVNSPLHF.

The chain has TRBV30 and TRBJ2-3, with D perhaps TRBD1 (5 bases). Per the germline V gene, CDR1 is GTSNPN and CDR2 is SVGIG (reference sequence). CDR3 length equals 17 residues. Trimming shortened V by 0 bases and J by 4 bases, and 20 bases separated the two germline ends. The CDR3 loop reads CAWSVFRQRPPPDTQYF. CDR3 nucleotides: TGTGCCTGGAGTGTATTTCGACAGCGCCCGCCCCCAGATACGCAGTATTTT.

In this sample, this clone turned up many times. The gene calls are TRBV10-3 and TRBJ1-3; D may be TRBD1 (6 bases). Germline CDR1 ENHRY, CDR2 SYGVKD. The CDR3 totals 13 residues. V dropped 6 bases and J dropped 0 bases, with 6 bases sitting between them. Here the CDR3 DNA reads TGTGCCATCAGGGACAGCTCTGGAAACACCATATATTTT. Translation gives CAIRDSSGNTIYF.

The chain has TRBV19 and TRBJ1-2; perhaps TRBD1 as D (6 bases). CDR1 and CDR2 from the germline V gene are LNHDA and SQIVND (reference sequence). Trimming stripped 5 bases from V and 5 bases from J, with 12 bases between. This CDR3 comprises 13 residues. Here the CDR3 DNA reads TGTGCCAGTAGTGATACAGGGTTGTATGGCTACACCTTC. Translated: CASSDTGLYGYTF.